This is a list of T cell receptor beta chains from one sample in a study of blood T cell repertoires in COVID-19. Measured with immunoSEQ multiplex PCR; TCRdb has only the in-frame clones, and not every one. The table records 150,000 to 200,000 clones, roughly 76% of them present only once. The sequenced material came from peripheral blood. The receptors come from a woman in her 40s with COVID-19, enrolled during active disease. Each CDR3 is given with its conserved first and last residue. A D gene is named only where the DNA matches it firmly. The size of a clone is reported for some rows only, either as once, few or many, or as a class for expanded clones.

size,J,D,V,CDR3,DNA
.,TRBJ1-3,TRBD1,TRBV29-1,CSGAMTTGASGNTIYF,TGCAGCGGGGCTATGACGACAGGGGCCTCTGGAAACACCATATATTTT
.,TRBJ1-1,.,TRBV5-4,CASSEDRSTEAFF,TGTGCCAGCAGCGAAGACAGATCCACTGAAGCTTTCTTT
.,TRBJ2-5,.,TRBV12-3/TRBV12-4,CASSRDRRETQYF,TGTGCCAGCAGTCGGGATCGGCGGGAGACCCAGTACTTC
.,TRBJ2-2,.,TRBV19,CASSIDRGTGELFF,TGTGCCAGTAGTATTGACAGAGGCACCGGGGAGCTGTTTTTT
.,TRBJ2-3,TRBD2,TRBV29-1,CSVEAGLPADTQYF,TGCAGCGTTGAAGCGGGACTACCGGCAGATACGCAGTATTTT
.,TRBJ2-1,.,TRBV12-3/TRBV12-4,CASSGPNEQFF,TGTGCCAGCAGTGGGCCCAATGAGCAGTTCTTC
few,TRBJ2-1,TRBD2,TRBV5-1,CASSLELAGGNEQFF,TGCGCCAGCAGCTTGGAACTAGCGGGAGGTAATGAGCAGTTCTTC
.,TRBJ2-5,.,TRBV4-1,CASSQDAGTGSLGTQYF,TGCGCCAGCAGCCAAGATGCCGGCACAGGGAGTCTGGGGACCCAGTACTTC
.,TRBJ2-4,TRBD1,TRBV6-4,CASSEGDRAKTLAKNIQYF,TGTGCCAGCAGTGAGGGGGACAGGGCCAAAACCTTAGCCAAAAACATTCAGTACTTC
.,TRBJ1-4,TRBD1,TRBV28,CASSEQGGGSNEKLFF,TGTGCCAGCAGCGAACAGGGGGGGGGATCTAATGAAAAACTGTTTTTT
once,TRBJ1-1,TRBD1,TRBV6-5,CASSYGGQTNAEAFF,TGTGCCAGCAGTTACGGGGGACAGACAAACGCTGAAGCTTTCTTT
.,TRBJ1-5,TRBD1,TRBV6-5,CASSLRTGGGNQPQHF,TGTGCCAGCAGTTTAAGGACAGGGGGCGGGAATCAGCCCCAGCATTTT
.,TRBJ1-2,.,TRBV15,CATSRDTEGGYTF,TGTGCCACCAGCAGAGATACCGAGGGCGGCTACACCTTC
.,TRBJ1-2,.,TRBV4-2,CASSQFRGQTNYGYTF,TGTGCCAGCAGCCAGTTCCGAGGACAGACAAACTATGGCTACACCTTC
.,TRBJ1-3,TRBD1,TRBV2,CASSDWDRSSSGNTIYF,TGTGCCAGCAGTGATTGGGACAGGTCGAGCTCTGGAAACACCATATATTTT
.,TRBJ2-3,.,TRBV6-6,CASSYSDRTTDTQYF,TGTGCCAGCAGTTACTCTGACAGAACCACAGATACGCAGTATTTT
.,TRBJ2-7,.,TRBV28,CASSLRDRGVTYEQYF,TGTGCCAGCAGTTTAAGGGATCGGGGAGTAACCTACGAGCAGTACTTC
.,TRBJ2-5,.,TRBV11-2,CASSLARATGFQETQYF,TGTGCCAGCAGCTTAGCTAGGGCGACAGGTTTCCAAGAGACCCAGTACTTC
.,TRBJ2-3,TRBD2,TRBV28,CASSSYSGRALDTQYF,TGTGCCAGCAGTTCCTACAGCGGGAGGGCCCTGGATACGCAGTATTTT
.,TRBJ1-1,.,TRBV9,CASSQGLGNTEAFF,TGTGCCAGCAGCCAGGGGCTTGGGAACACTGAAGCTTTCTTT
.,TRBJ2-3,.,TRBV5-5,CASSLLTDPFTDTQYF,TGTGCCAGCAGCTTGCTGACAGACCCTTTCACAGATACGCAGTATTTT
.,TRBJ2-5,TRBD1,TRBV4-1,CASSVVQGSQETQYF,TGCGCCAGCAGTGTCGTACAGGGGTCCCAAGAGACCCAGTACTTC
.,TRBJ2-7,.,TRBV5-6,CASSFMGVTEQYF,TGTGCCAGCAGCTTCATGGGCGTCACCGAGCAGTACTTC
.,TRBJ2-5,TRBD1,TRBV7-3,CASSPTGLVETQYF,TGTGCCAGCAGCCCGACAGGGTTGGTAGAGACCCAGTACTTC
.,TRBJ1-3,.,TRBV30,CAWTTGAGNTIYF,TGTGCCTGGACAACAGGCGCTGGAAACACCATATATTTT
medium-sized,TRBJ1-2,TRBD1,TRBV11-2,CASSLVGTGGYYGYTF,TGTGCCAGCAGCTTAGTAGGGACAGGGGGCTACTATGGCTACACCTTC
.,TRBJ1-1,TRBD1,TRBV4-1,CASSQDTTGGNTEAFF,TGCGCCAGCAGCCAAGATACCACAGGGGGTAACACTGAAGCTTTCTTT
.,TRBJ2-5,TRBD2,TRBV6-1,CASSEALAGGLGGETQYF,TGTGCCAGCAGTGAAGCGCTAGCGGGAGGGCTAGGGGGTGAGACCCAGTACTTC
once,TRBJ2-5,.,TRBV11-2,CASSLYPFGEETQYF,TGTGCCAGCAGCCTTTACCCGTTTGGAGAAGAGACCCAGTACTTC
.,TRBJ1-1,.,TRBV19,CASSIDQGPNTEAFF,TGTGCCAGTAGTATAGATCAGGGCCCGAACACTGAAGCTTTCTTT
.,TRBJ1-1,.,TRBV10-3,CAKQQGMNTEAFF,TGTGCCAAGCAACAGGGCATGAACACTGAAGCTTTCTTT
once,TRBJ2-5,TRBD1,TRBV30,CAWRTGPETQYF,TGTGCCTGGAGGACAGGGCCGGAGACCCAGTACTTC
.,TRBJ2-3,.,TRBV6-6,CASVGPASTDTQYF,TGTGCCAGCGTGGGGCCCGCTAGCACAGATACGCAGTATTTT
.,TRBJ2-1,TRBD2,TRBV7-9,CASSYPSGGLNEQFF,TGTGCCAGCAGCTATCCTAGCGGGGGGCTGAATGAGCAGTTCTTC
.,TRBJ1-2,TRBD1,TRBV28,CASSLPGGLSYTF,TGTGCCAGCAGTTTACCAGGGGGCTTAAGCTACACCTTC
.,TRBJ2-2,.,TRBV7-8,CASSLALPNTGELFF,TGTGCCAGCAGCTTAGCCCTCCCTAACACCGGGGAGCTGTTTTTT
.,TRBJ2-1,TRBD2,TRBV9,CASSPSGESSVNEQFF,TGTGCCAGCAGCCCCAGCGGGGAGAGTTCGGTCAATGAGCAGTTCTTC
.,TRBJ1-6,TRBD1,TRBV7-9,CASSLARAGGLGSPLHF,TGTGCCAGCAGCTTAGCACGGGCAGGGGGCCTAGGGTCACCCCTCCACTTT
.,TRBJ1-5,.,TRBV29-1,CSVGGGSGDRQPQHF,TGCAGCGTTGGGGGGGGCAGTGGGGATAGGCAGCCCCAGCATTTT
.,TRBJ2-5,.,TRBV6-5,CASGPQETQYF,TGTGCCAGCGGGCCCCAAGAGACCCAGTACTTC
.,TRBJ1-2,.,TRBV30,CAWLWVADRPDGYTF,TGTGCCTGGTTATGGGTGGCCGACAGGCCCGATGGCTACACCTTC
once,TRBJ1-6,.,TRBV6-1,CASSEGMGLSPLHF,TGTGCCAGCAGTGAAGGGATGGGCCTTTCACCCCTCCACTTT
.,TRBJ2-5,TRBD1,TRBV10-3,CAISEETGGQETQYF,TGTGCCATCAGTGAGGAGACAGGGGGTCAAGAGACCCAGTACTTC
.,TRBJ2-2,.,TRBV28,CASRKQVTGELFF,TGTGCCAGCCGGAAACAGGTCACCGGGGAGCTGTTTTTT